The entry below gives a single TCR beta chain sequence along with its context. The data stem from a study of blood T cell repertoires in COVID-19. The wider study: Material from acute and convalescent COVID-19 was sourced from the United States, Italy and Spain. PBMCs, B-cell-depleted T cells, or T cells provided the cDNA or gDNA that made up the material.

This CDR3 comprises 14 residues. V lost 3 bases, J lost 1 base, and 9 bases lay in between. The germline gives CDR1 KGHSH, CDR2 LQKENI. In the authors' methods: Amplification of reference gene primers was used by the study to estimate nucleated cell counts. The table came from immunoSEQ multiplex PCR; TCRdb's copy has only in-frame clones and leaves some out. V and J calls and clone size are those listed in that table; D and trimming were worked out from the DNA. The sample has 25,000 to 35,000 clones, about 88% seen once. The sequencing input was peripheral blood. The rearrangement links TRBV18 to TRBJ1-1; D is perhaps TRBD1 (5 bases). The sequence was collected from a man between 70 and 80 years old with active or convalescent COVID-19. CDR3 in DNA: TGTGCCAGCTCACCCAAGCAGGGGAACACTGAAGCTTTCTTT. The encoded protein is CASSPKQGNTEAFF.